A single sample is the source of the 18 T cell receptor beta chains below, sequenced in a study of blood T cell repertoires in COVID-19. Data came from immunoSEQ multiplex PCR; TCRdb stores just in-frame clones and leaves some out. The data show 150,000 to 200,000 clones, approximately 73% seen once. Sequencing was performed on PBMCs or T cells enriched from blood (not recorded which). The receptor set was obtained from a woman between 45 and 60 years old with acute COVID-19.

The V gene is TRBV7-7, the J gene TRBJ2-5; D perhaps matches TRBD1 (6 bases). This CDR3 comprises 14 residues. The germline V and J ends were trimmed by 4 bases and 2 bases, with 11 bases remaining between them. CDR1 SSHAT and CDR2 FNYEAQ come from the germline V gene (reference sequence). The CDR3 region has the DNA TGTGCCAGCAGCTCTCAGGGGTTACAAGAGACCCAGTACTTC. It codes for CASSSQGLQETQYF.

This clone was observed a single time. The chain uses TRBV7-2 and TRBJ1-2; D unresolved. V lost 6 bases to trimming and J lost 2 bases, with 7 bases between them. The CDR3 consists of 12 residues. CDR1 is SGHTA and CDR2 is FQGNSA in the germline V gene. The DNA for the CDR3 is TGTGCCAGCAGTGGGCCGAACTATGGCTACACCTTC. This gives the protein CASSGPNYGYTF.

The table lists this clone with a few counts. The V call is TRBV21-1, the J call TRBJ2-7; TRBD1, the D gene given by the table, was not confirmed from the DNA. TRBV21-1 is a documented pseudogene. The CDR3 runs 18 residues. CDR3: CASSASTQGTLCPYEQYV. CDR3 in DNA: TGTGCCAGCAGCGCCTCAACCCAGGGAACATTGTGTCCCTACGAGCAGTACGTC.

The chain couples TRBV6-6 to TRBJ1-5, with 9 bases lining up with TRBD1. V trimming: 6 bases; J trimming: 12 bases; junction bases outside the gene matches: 9. Germline V gives CDR1 MNHNY, CDR2 SVGAGI (reference sequence). This CDR3 spans 13 amino acids. The CDR3 spells CASSPPDRGHQHF. The CDR3 nucleotides read TGTGCCAGCAGCCCTCCGGACAGGGGTCACCAGCATTTT.

The V call is TRBV5-1, the J call TRBJ2-1, with 11 bases matching TRBD1. J was trimmed by 8 bases and V by 0 bases; bases with no gene match: 7. Germline lookup yields CDR1 SGHRS and CDR2 YFSETQ. CDR3 size: 16 residues. The CDR3 DNA follows: TGCGCCAGCAGCTTGGCCTGGGGACAGGGGGTTGATGAGCAGTTCTTC. It encodes CASSLAWGQGVDEQFF.

This CDR3 is CAVRGNTEAFF. In DNA form, the CDR3 reads TGTGCCGTACGGGGAAACACTGAAGCTTTCTTT. V usage is TRBV19 and J usage is TRBJ1-1; the D is unclear. Germline loops: CDR1 LNHDA, CDR2 SQIVND (reference sequence). Trimming left V 11 bases short and J 2 bases short, with 9 bases between. CDR3 length equals 11 residues.

The chain couples TRBV27 to TRBJ1-4; TRBD1 matches at 7 bases. Germline lookup yields CDR1 MNHEY and CDR2 SMNVEV (reference sequence). The V and J ends lost 7 bases and 5 bases, in that order; junction bases with no gene match: 7. The CDR3 covers 14 residues. The CDR3 spells CASNSGTENEKLFF. The CDR3 DNA sequence: TGTGCCAGCAATTCCGGGACAGAGAATGAAAAACTGTTTTTT.

The V gene is TRBV5-1, the J gene TRBJ2-3; 7 bases agree with TRBD2. V dropped 1 base and J dropped 1; count of bases not matched to a gene: 3. Germline lookup yields CDR1 SGHRS and CDR2 YFSETQ. This CDR3 has 15 residues. CDR3 region: CASSLRGEGTDTQYF. DNA for the CDR3: TGCGCCAGCAGCTTGCGGGGGGAGGGCACAGATACGCAGTATTTT.

The genes are TRBV6-2 or TRBV6-3 and TRBJ2-1, with 9 bases aligning to TRBD2. V lost 6 bases to trimming and J lost 4 bases; unmatched junction nucleotides: 7. The germline gives CDR1 MNHEY, CDR2 SVGEGT. The CDR3 covers 15 residues. In DNA, the CDR3 is TGTGCCAGCAGCCCCTTGCGGGGGGGGTACAATGAGCAGTTCTTC. Its protein product is CASSPLRGGYNEQFF.

This clone was detected once. The CDR3 sequence: CASSSGTGLEAFF. The CDR3 DNA sequence: TGTGCCAGCAGTTCAGGGACAGGGCTAGAAGCTTTCTTT. The chain uses TRBV28 and TRBJ1-1; 9 bases are a match to TRBD1. V gave up 4 bases and J gave up 8 bases; unmatched junction bases: 5. The length of the CDR3 is 13 residues. Germline CDR1 reads MDHEN; CDR2 reads SYDVKM. Variable domain in full (rest from reference TRBV28 and TRBJ1-1): DVKVTQSSRYLVKRTGEKVFLECVQDMDHENMFWYRQDPGLGLRLIYFSYDVKMKEKGDIPEGYSVSREKKERFSLILESASTNQTSMYLCASSSGTGLEAFFGQGTRLTVV.

At least ten counts were recorded for this clone. The sample holds other DNA sequences that translate to the same CDR3. V is TRBV14 and J is TRBJ1-2; D gene uncertain. The CDR3 extends over 13 amino acids. Trimming cost V 2 bases and J 2 bases, with 6 bases left between them. Germline loops: CDR1 SGHDN, CDR2 FVKESK. The CDR3 sequence: CASSQTRNYGYTF. The DNA of the CDR3 is TGTGCCAGCAGCCAAACCAGGAACTATGGCTACACCTTC.

The chain combines TRBV5-6 with TRBJ2-7; 9 bases agree with TRBD1. V lost 5 bases and J lost 6; bases outside the gene matches: 3. The CDR3 runs to 12 residues. The germline CDR1 and CDR2 sequences are SGHDT and YYEEEE. The chain's CDR3 is CASRLDRGEQYV. The CDR3 coding sequence is TGTGCCAGCAGGCTGGACAGGGGCGAGCAGTACGTC.

This clone was observed a handful of times. V usage is TRBV27 and J usage is TRBJ2-7; tentatively, D is TRBD1 (6 bases). Germline V gene data show CDR1 as MNHEY and CDR2 as SMNVEV (reference sequence). The CDR3 spans 12 residues. The V gene lost 8 bases and the J gene lost 2 bases, with 10 bases spanning the gap. CDR3 residues: CASGQSPYEQYV. The CDR3 DNA sequence: TGTGCCAGCGGACAGAGCCCCTACGAGCAGTACGTC.

There are a few counts of this clone. This sequence joins TRBV6-5 and TRBJ1-1, with D perhaps matching TRBD1 (5 bases). This CDR3 spans 15 amino acids. Germline lookup yields CDR1 MNHEY and CDR2 SVGAGI. V was pared by 2 bases and J by 7 bases, with 17 bases between. The CDR3 spells CASSYQAGGLSEAFF. Written as DNA, the CDR3 is TGTGCCAGCAGTTACCAGGCGGGGGGTTTGAGTGAAGCTTTCTTT.

A word on this clone: At the DNA level, this CDR3 is encoded by other sequences in the same sample as well. The genes are TRBV5-1 and TRBJ1-2, with D possibly matching TRBD1 (5 bases). CDR1 is SGHRS, CDR2 YFSETQ, per germline. The CDR3 is made up of 14 amino acids. V lost 0 bases and J lost 2, with 8 bases in between. For the CDR3, the DNA is TGCGCCAGCAGCTTGGGAACAGGCAACTATGGCTACACCTTC. It is translated as CASSLGTGNYGYTF.

J is TRBJ2-2 and V is TRBV6-6; possible D gene TRBD1, 6 bases. The germline CDR1 and CDR2 sequences are MNHNY and SVGAGI (reference sequence). The CDR3 is 14 residues long. V lost 7 bases, J lost 1 base, and 10 bases lay in between. In nucleotides, the CDR3 is TGTGCCAGCAAAAAAGGGGGGAACACCGGGGAGCTGTTTTTT. Its translation: CASKKGGNTGELFF.

V is TRBV21-1 and J is TRBJ1-4; the tabulated D call, TRBD1, remains unverified against the DNA. TRBV21-1 is tagged as a pseudogene. CDR3 length: 15 residues. The CDR3: CASSKAGQGKEKLFF. The CDR3 region has the DNA TGTGCCAGCAGCAAAGCGGGACAGGGGAAGGAAAAACTGTTTTTT.

This clone has just one count. This chain connects TRBV28 to TRBJ2-7; D ambiguous. The V and J ends lost 3 bases and 8 bases respectively, with 17 bases between them. CDR3 length: 14 residues. The germline V gene encodes CDR1 MDHEN and CDR2 SYDVKM. Written as DNA, the CDR3 is TGTGCCAGCAGTTTCTCCCCACGTGGGCCCCAGCAGTACGTC. Protein product: CASSFSPRGPQQYV.